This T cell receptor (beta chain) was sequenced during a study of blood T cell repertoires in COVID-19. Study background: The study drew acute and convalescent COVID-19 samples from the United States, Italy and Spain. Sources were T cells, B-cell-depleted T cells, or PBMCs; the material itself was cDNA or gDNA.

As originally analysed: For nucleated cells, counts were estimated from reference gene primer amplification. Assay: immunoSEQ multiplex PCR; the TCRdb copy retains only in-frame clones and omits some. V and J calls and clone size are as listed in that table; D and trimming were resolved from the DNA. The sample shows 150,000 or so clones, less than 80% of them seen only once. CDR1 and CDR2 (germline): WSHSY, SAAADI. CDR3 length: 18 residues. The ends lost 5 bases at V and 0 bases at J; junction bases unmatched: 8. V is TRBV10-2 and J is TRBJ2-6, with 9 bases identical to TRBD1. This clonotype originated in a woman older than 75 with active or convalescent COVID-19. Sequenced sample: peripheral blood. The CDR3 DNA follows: TGCGCCAGCAGTCCGTTCGGGACAGGGACCTCTGGGGCCAACGTCCTGACTTTC. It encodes CASSPFGTGTSGANVLTF.